This record concerns one T cell receptor beta chain sequence. The CDR3 ends on some other residue instead of the conserved phenylalanine or tryptophan, so this is likely a read error. The record originates from a study of T cells in Graves' hyperthyroidism and ophthalmopathy. The length of the CDR3 is 14 residues. V dropped 6 bases and J dropped 1 base, with 12 bases sitting between them. From RNA transcripts, TCR beta CDR3 regions were amplified. The TCR CDR3 was amplified in a first-round RT-PCR using the HTBI primer set. From the multiplex PCR reads, TCRdb called clonotypes with MiXCR, one entry per CDR3 protein. Counted here are fewer than 650,000 distinct CDR3 sequences, over 35% occurring once; the ten biggest clones make up about 45%.

Sequencing was done on a sample of peripheral blood or thyroid tissue (not recorded which). This chain uses TRBV12-3 or TRBV12-4 with TRBJ1-1; the D gene is possibly TRBD1 (6 bases). This receptor was identified in an adult woman with Graves' disease, either hyperthyroidism or ophthalmopathy (not recorded which). The CDR3, as DNA: TGTGCCAGCAGCTTTGGACAGAGGAACACTGAAGCTTTCTCT. Protein product: CASSFGQRNTEAFS.